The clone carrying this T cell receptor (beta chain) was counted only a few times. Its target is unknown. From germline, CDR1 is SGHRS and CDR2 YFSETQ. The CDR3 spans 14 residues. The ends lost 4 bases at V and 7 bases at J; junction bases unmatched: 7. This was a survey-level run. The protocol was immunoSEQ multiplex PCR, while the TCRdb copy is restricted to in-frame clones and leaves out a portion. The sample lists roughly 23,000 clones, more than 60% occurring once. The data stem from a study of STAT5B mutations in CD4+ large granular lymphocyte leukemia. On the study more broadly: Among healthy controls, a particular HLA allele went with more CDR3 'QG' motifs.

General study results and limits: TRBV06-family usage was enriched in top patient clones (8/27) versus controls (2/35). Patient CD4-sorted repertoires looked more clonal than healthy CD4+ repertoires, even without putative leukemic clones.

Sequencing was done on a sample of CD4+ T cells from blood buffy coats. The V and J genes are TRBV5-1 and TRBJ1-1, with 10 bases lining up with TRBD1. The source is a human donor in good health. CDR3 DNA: TGCGCCAGCAGCAATCGGACAGGGGGAAGTGAAGCTTTCTTT. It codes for CASSNRTGGSEAFF.